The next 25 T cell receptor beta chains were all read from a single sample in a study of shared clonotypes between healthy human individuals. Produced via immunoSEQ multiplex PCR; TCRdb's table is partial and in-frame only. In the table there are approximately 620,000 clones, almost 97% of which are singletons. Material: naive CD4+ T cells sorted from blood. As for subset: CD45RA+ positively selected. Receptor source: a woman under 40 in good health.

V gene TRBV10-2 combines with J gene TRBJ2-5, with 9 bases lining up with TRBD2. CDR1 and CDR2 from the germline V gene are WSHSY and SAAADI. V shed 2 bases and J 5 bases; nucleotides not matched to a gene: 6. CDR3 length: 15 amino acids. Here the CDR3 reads CASSEVAGVGETQYF. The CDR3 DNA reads TGCGCCAGCAGTGAGGTAGCGGGAGTGGGTGAGACCCAGTACTTC.

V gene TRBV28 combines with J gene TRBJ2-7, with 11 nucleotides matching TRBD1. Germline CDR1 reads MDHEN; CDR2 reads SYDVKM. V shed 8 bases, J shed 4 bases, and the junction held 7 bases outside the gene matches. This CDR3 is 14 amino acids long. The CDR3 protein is CASGHRDRGYEQYF. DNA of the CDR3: TGTGCCAGCGGCCACCGGGACAGGGGGTACGAGCAGTACTTC.

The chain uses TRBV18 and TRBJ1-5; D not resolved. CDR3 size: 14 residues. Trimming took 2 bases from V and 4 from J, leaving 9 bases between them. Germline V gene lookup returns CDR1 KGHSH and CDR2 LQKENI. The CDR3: CASSPGRWNQPQHF. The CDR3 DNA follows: TGTGCCAGCTCACCAGGACGGTGGAATCAGCCCCAGCATTTT.

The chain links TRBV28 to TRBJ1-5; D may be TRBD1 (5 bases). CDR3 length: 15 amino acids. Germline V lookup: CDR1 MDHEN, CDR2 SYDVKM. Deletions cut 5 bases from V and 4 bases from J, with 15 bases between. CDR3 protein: CASSPRGRGNQPQHF. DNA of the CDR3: TGTGCCAGCAGTCCCCGGGGGAGAGGGAATCAGCCCCAGCATTTT.

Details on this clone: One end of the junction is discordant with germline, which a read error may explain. The CDR3 region is CASSEALWASWVF. CDR3 coding DNA: TGTGCCAGCAGTGAAGCGCTTTGGGCCTCCTGGGTCTTC. The chain uses TRBV2 and TRBJ2-1; D is ambiguous. CDR3 length: 13 residues. CDR1 is SNHLY and CDR2 is FYNNEI in the germline V gene.

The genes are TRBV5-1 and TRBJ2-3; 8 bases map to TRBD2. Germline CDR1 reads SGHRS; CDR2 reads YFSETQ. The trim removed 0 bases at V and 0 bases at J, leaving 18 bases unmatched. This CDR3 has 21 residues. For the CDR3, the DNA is TGCGCCAGCAGCTTGGGCCGTGCCTACGCCTTAGCGGGACTTAGCACAGATACGCAGTATTTT. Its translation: CASSLGRAYALAGLSTDTQYF.

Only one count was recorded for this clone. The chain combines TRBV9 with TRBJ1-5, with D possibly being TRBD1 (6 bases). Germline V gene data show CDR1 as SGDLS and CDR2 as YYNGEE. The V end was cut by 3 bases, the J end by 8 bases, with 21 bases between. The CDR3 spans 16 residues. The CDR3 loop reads CASSGRQVGISKPQHF. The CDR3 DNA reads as TGTGCCAGCAGCGGGCGACAGGTAGGAATATCGAAGCCCCAGCATTTT.

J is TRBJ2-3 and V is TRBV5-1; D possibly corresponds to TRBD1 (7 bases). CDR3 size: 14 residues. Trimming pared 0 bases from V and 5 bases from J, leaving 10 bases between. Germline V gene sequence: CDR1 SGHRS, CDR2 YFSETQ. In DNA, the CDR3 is TGCGCCAGCAGCTTGGGCAGGGGGGTAGATACGCAGTATTTT. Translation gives CASSLGRGVDTQYF.

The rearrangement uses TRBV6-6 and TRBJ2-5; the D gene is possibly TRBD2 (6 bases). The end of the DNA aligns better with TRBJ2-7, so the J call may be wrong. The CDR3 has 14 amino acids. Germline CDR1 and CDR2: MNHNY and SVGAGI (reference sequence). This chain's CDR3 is CASTATSEAYEQYF. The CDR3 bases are TGTGCCAGCACCGCGACTAGTGAGGCCTACGAGCAGTACTTC.

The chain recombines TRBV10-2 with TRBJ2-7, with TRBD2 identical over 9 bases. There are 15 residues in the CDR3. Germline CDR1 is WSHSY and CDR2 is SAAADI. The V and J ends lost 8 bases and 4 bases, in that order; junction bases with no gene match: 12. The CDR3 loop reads CASFVLAGGRYEQYF. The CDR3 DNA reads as TGCGCCAGCTTCGTTCTCGCGGGAGGGCGATACGAGCAGTACTTC.

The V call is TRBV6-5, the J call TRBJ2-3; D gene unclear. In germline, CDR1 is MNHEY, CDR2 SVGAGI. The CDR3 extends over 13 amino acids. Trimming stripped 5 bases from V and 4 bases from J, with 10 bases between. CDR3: CASSHLGSDTQYF. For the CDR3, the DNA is TGTGCCAGCAGTCACCTGGGTTCAGATACGCAGTATTTT.

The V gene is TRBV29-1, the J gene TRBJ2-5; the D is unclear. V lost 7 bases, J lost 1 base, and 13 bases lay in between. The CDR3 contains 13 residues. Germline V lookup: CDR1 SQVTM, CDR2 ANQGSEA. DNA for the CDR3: TGCAGCGCTAGGATCGACCTCCAAGAGACCCAGTACTTC. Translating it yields CSARIDLQETQYF. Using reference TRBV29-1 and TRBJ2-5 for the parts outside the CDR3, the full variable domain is SAVISQKPSRDICQRGTSLTIQCQVDSQVTMMFWYRQQPGQSLTLIATANQGSEATYESGFVIDKFPISRPNLTFSTLTVSNMSPEDSSIYLCSARIDLQETQYFGPGTRLLVL.

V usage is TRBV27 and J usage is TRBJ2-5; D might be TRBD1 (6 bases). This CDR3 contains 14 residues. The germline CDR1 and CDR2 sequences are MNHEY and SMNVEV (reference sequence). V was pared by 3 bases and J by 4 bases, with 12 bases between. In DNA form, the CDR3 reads TGTGCCAGCAGTTTTTTTGGGGGCGGAGAGACCCAGTACTTC. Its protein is CASSFFGGGETQYF.

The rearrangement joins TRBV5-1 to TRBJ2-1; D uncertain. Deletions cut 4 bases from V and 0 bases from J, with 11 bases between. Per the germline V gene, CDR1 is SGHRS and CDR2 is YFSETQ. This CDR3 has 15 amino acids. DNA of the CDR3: TGCGCCAGCAGCCAAGACCTAGGCTCCTACAATGAGCAGTTCTTC. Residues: CASSQDLGSYNEQFF.

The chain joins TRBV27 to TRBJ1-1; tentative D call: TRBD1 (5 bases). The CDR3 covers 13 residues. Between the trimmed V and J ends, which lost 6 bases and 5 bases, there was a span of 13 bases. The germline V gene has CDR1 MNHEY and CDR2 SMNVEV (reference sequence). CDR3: CASRGHGETEAFF. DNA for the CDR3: TGTGCCAGCAGAGGACACGGGGAGACTGAAGCTTTCTTT.

The CDR3, as DNA: TGTGCCAGCAGCCCTCCTTGGGAACTAGCCACAGATACGCAGTATTTT. Its protein product is CASSPPWELATDTQYF. The chain has TRBV28 and TRBJ2-3; D possibly corresponds to TRBD2 (6 bases). This CDR3 has 16 residues. CDR1 and CDR2 (germline): MDHEN, SYDVKM. V was cut by 6 bases and J by 2 bases, with 18 bases left in between.

Here the CDR3 reads CASSSRTSGEENIQYF. The DNA of the CDR3 is TGTGCCAGCAGCTCCCGGACTAGCGGGGAAGAAAACATTCAGTACTTC. The V and J genes are TRBV7-2 and TRBJ2-4; 12 bases are a match to TRBD2. The CDR3 totals 16 residues. The germline V gene encodes CDR1 SGHTA and CDR2 FQGNSA. The V gene end was trimmed by 4 bases and the J gene end by 5 bases; junction bases not matched to a gene: 6. The variable domain in full, with the rest retrieved from reference TRBV7-2 and TRBJ2-4, is GAGVSQSPSNKVTEKGKDVELRCDPISGHTALYWYRQSLGQGLEFLIYFQGNSAPDKSGLPSDRFSAERTGGSVSTLTIQRTQQEDSAVYLCASSSRTSGEENIQYFGAGTRLSVL.

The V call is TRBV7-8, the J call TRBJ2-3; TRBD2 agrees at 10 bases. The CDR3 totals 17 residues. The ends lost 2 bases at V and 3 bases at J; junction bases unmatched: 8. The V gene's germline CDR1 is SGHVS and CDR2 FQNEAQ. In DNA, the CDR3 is TGTGCCAGCAGCTTACGTTCGGCTAGCGGGAGTACAGATACGCAGTATTTT. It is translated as CASSLRSASGSTDTQYF.

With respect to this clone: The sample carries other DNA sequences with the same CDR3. CDR3 nucleotides: TGTGCCAGCAGCTCGGGACTAGCGGAGCAAGAGACCCAGTACTTC. It encodes CASSSGLAEQETQYF. The gene calls are TRBV7-9 and TRBJ2-5, with 11 bases lining up with TRBD2. CDR3 length equals 15 residues. CDR1 is SEHNR and CDR2 is FQNEAQ in the germline V gene (reference sequence). With 4 bases clipped from V and 2 bases from J, the junction kept 3 bases outside the gene matches.

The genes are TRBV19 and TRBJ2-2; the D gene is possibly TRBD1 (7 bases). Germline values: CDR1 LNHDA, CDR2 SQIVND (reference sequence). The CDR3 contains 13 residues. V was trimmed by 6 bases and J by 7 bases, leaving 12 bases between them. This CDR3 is CASRDREVGELFF. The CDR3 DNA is TGTGCCAGTAGAGACAGGGAGGTCGGGGAGCTGTTTTTT.

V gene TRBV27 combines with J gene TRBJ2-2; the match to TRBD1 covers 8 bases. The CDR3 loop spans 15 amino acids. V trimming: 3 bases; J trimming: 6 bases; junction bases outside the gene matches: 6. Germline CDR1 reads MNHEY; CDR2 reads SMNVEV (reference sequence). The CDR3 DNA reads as TGTGCCAGCAGTTTGCGGCAGGGGGCGCCCGGGGAGCTGTTTTTT. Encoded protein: CASSLRQGAPGELFF.

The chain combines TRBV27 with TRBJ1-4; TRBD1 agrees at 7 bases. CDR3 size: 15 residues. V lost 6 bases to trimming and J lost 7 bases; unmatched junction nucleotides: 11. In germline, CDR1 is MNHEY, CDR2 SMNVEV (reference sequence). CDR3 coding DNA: TGTGCCAGCAGCCGCACAGGGGAAGGCGTTGAAAAACTGTTTTTT. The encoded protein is CASSRTGEGVEKLFF.

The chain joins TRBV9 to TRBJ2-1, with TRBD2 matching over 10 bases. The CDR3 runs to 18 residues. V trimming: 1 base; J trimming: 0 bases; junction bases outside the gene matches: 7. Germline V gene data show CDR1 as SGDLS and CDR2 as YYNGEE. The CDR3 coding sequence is TGTGCCAGCAGCGTACTAGCGGGAGTGACAAGCTCCTACAATGAGCAGTTCTTC. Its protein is CASSVLAGVTSSYNEQFF.

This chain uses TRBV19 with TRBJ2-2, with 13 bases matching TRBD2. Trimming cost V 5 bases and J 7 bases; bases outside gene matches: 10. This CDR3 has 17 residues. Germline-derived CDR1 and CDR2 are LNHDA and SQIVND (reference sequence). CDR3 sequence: CASSSRTSGRGVGELFF. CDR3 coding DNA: TGTGCCAGTAGTTCCCGTACTAGCGGGAGGGGGGTCGGGGAGCTGTTTTTT.

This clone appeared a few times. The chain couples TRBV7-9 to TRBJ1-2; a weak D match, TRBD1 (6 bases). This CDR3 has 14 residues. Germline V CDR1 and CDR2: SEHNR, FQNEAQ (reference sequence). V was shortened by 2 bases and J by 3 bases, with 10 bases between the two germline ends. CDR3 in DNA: TGTGCCAGCAGCTTAACCGCAGGGGACTATGGCTACACCTTC. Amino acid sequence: CASSLTAGDYGYTF.